A single T cell receptor beta chain is shown here with its context. Antigen: not known. This table comes from immunoSEQ multiplex PCR, and its TCRdb copy is limited to in-frame clones, with some not included. This table holds 100,000 to 150,000 clones, 85% to 90% found once. The data are from a study of T cell responses to AZD1222 COVID-19 vaccine. Study-level points and caveats: Spike-specific TCR breadth and depth both grew after two AZD1222 doses. Baseline testing showed seropositivity in only a handful of AZD1222 recipients. Most donors were white British and more were female, and clonal diversity was possibly underestimated. Repertoire collection took place solely once the T cell response had peaked.

Per the germline V gene, CDR1 is LGHDT and CDR2 is YNNKEL (reference sequence). The CDR3 length is 11 residues. V was clipped by 4 bases and J by 7 bases, with 5 bases between them. The gene calls are TRBV3-1 (or the pseudogene TRBV3-2) and TRBJ2-1, with a possible D match to TRBD2 (5 bases). The sequencing here drew on peripheral blood, taken on day 0 of MenACWY control vaccination. The sequence was collected from an adult in good health. The CDR3 bases are TGTGCCAGCAGCCGGGAGAATGAGCAGTTCTTC. Translation: CASSRENEQFF.